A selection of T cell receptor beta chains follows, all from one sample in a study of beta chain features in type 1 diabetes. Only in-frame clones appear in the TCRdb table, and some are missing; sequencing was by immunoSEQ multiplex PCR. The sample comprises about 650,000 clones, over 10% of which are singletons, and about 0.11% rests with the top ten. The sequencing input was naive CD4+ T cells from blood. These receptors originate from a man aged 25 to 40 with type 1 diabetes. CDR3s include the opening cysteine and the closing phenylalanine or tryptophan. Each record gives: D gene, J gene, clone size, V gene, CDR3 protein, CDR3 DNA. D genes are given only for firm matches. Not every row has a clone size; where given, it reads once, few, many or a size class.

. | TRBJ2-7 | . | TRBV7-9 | CASSSRPGSHEQYF | TGTGCCAGCAGCTCCCGTCCAGGGAGCCACGAGCAGTACTTC
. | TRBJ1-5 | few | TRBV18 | CASSPPGGEGNQPQHF | TGTGCCAGCTCACCTCCCGGGGGGGAGGGAAACCAGCCCCAGCATTTT
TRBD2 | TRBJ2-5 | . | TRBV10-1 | CASSESISGTETQYF | TGCGCCAGCAGTGAGTCGATTAGCGGGACGGAGACCCAGTACTTC
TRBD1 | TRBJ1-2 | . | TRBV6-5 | CASSYDRVKYGYTF | TGTGCCAGCAGTTACGACAGGGTGAAATATGGCTACACCTTC
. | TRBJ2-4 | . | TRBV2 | CASSIAGTAKNIQYF | TGTGCCAGCAGTATCGCCGGGACAGCCAAAAACATTCAGTACTTC
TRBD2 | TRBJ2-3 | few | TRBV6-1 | CASSEGTSGGTQYF | TGTGCCAGCAGTGAAGGGACTAGCGGGGGTACGCAGTATTTT
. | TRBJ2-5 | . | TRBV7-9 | CASSLGGTETQYF | TGTGCCAGCAGCTTAGGGGGGACGGAGACCCAGTACTTC
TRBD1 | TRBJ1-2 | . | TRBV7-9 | CASSAGTVERYGYTF | TGTGCCAGCAGCGCCGGGACAGTAGAGCGGTATGGCTACACCTTC
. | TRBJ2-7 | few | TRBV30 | CAWSSVGDSPQYF | TGTGCCTGGAGCTCCGTTGGCGACTCCCCGCAGTACTTC
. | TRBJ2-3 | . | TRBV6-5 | CASSVGGTQYF | TGTGCCAGCAGTGTCGGAGGTACGCAGTATTTT
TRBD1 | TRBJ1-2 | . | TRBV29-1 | CSVEGGQDYGYTF | TGCAGCGTTGAAGGGGGACAGGACTATGGCTACACCTTC
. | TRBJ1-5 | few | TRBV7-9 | CASSSDRFNQPQHF | TGTGCCAGCAGCTCGGACAGATTCAATCAGCCCCAGCATTTT
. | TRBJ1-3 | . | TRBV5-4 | CASSSGQLSGNTIYF | TGTGCCAGCAGCTCCGGACAGTTGTCGGGAAACACCATATATTTT
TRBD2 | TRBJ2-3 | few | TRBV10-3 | CAISEASGASTDTQYF | TGTGCCATCAGTGAGGCTAGCGGGGCTAGCACAGATACGCAGTATTTT
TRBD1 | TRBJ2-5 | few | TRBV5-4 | CASSLQGAKETQYF | TGTGCCAGCAGCCTACAGGGGGCAAAAGAGACCCAGTACTTC
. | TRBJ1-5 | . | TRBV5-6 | CASSLYSTGNQPQHF | TGTGCCAGCAGCTTGTATTCGACGGGCAATCAGCCCCAGCATTTT
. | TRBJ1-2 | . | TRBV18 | CASSTTTVGDGYTF | TGTGCCAGCTCAACTACTACGGTGGGAGATGGCTACACCTTC
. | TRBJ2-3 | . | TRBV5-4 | CASSPQSTDTQYF | TGTGCCAGCAGCCCCCAAAGCACAGATACGCAGTATTTT
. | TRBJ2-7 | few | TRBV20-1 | CSARAGYEQYF | TGCAGTGCCCGAGCCGGTTACGAGCAGTACTTC
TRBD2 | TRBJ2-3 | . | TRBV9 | CASSPLAVAGDTQYF | TGTGCCAGCAGCCCCCTCGCTGTAGCGGGGGATACGCAGTATTTT
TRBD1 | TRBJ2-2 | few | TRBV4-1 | CASSRDRPTGELFF | TGCGCCAGCAGCCGGGACAGACCCACCGGGGAGCTGTTTTTT
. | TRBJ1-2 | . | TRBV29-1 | CSVHNRGITSNYGYTF | TGCAGCGTTCATAACCGCGGGATAACCTCTAACTATGGCTACACCTTC
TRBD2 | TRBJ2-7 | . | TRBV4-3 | CASSHLAGEIYEQYF | TGCGCCAGCAGCCACCTAGCGGGGGAAATCTACGAGCAGTACTTC
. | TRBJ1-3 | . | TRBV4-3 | CASSQVIPDTGNTIYF | TGCGCCAGCAGCCAAGTAATCCCGGATACCGGAAACACCATATATTTT
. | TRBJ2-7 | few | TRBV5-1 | CASSLDRELYEQYF | TGCGCCAGCAGCTTGGATAGGGAACTCTACGAGCAGTACTTC
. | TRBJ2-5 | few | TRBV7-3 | CASSLSEGQETQYF | TGTGCCAGCAGCTTAAGTGAGGGGCAGGAGACCCAGTACTTC
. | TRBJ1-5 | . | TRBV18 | CASSPPAHRHQPQHF | TGTGCCAGCTCACCACCGGCACATCGTCATCAGCCCCAGCATTTT
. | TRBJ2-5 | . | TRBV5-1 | CASSLAGAETQYF | TGCGCCAGCAGCTTGGCAGGGGCAGAGACCCAGTACTTC